This T cell receptor beta chain was recovered during a study of regulatory T cells in long-lasting Graves disease. Time point meaning: newly diagnosed GD, antithyroid drugs for less than 3 months. The authors made the TCR library using RNA they extracted from PBMCs. CDR3 length: 18 amino acids. The germline V gene encodes CDR1 SGHTA and CDR2 FQGTGA. J was trimmed by 2 bases and V by 2 bases; bases with no gene match: 10. CDR3-region Arm-PCR and iRepertoire HTBI primers produced the TCR beta libraries. TCRdb fed the multiplex PCR reads into MiXCR, producing one record per CDR3 protein. Of approximately 470,000 distinct CDR3 sequences listed, 15% to 20% are singletons. This clonotype was seen repeatedly, ten times or more. These data are also associated with another study on T cells in Graves' hyperthyroidism and ophthalmopathy.

The origin of this receptor is a man in his forties or fifties with Graves disease. The chain couples TRBV7-3 to TRBJ2-3, with 10 nucleotides matching TRBD2. Here the sequenced sample was peripheral blood mononuclear cells (PBMCs), taken at new diagnosis, from a patient treated with antithyroid drugs. CDR3 region: CASSLSPGLAKNTDTQYF. DNA of the CDR3: TGTGCCAGCAGCTTATCCCCGGGACTAGCGAAGAACACAGATACGCAGTATTTT.